Below, 29 T cell receptor beta chains from the same sample are listed, as sequenced in a study of T cells in narcolepsy. Method: immunoSEQ multiplex PCR; TCRdb's copy keeps in-frame clones and lacks some. The data contain under 40,000 clones, around 83% of them singletons. The sequencing input was memory (CD45RA-) CD4+ T cells from blood. The receptors here all came from a human donor in good health.

The chain is built from TRBV11-2 and TRBJ2-5; the match to TRBD2 covers 7 bases. The CDR3 sequence is 15 residues long. V lost 1 base to trimming and J lost 5 bases; unmatched junction nucleotides: 7. In germline, CDR1 is SGHAT, CDR2 FQNNGV. CDR3 in DNA: TGTGCCAGCAGCTTAGCCCCCGGGGGGTGGGAGACCCAGTACTTC. It encodes CASSLAPGGWETQYF. The variable domain in full, with the rest retrieved from reference TRBV11-2 and TRBJ2-5, is EAGVAQSPRYKIIEKRQSVAFWCNPISGHATLYWYQQILGQGPKLLIQFQNNGVVDDSQLPKDRFSAERLKGVDSTLKIQPAKLEDSAVYLCASSLAPGGWETQYFGPGTRLLVL.

The chain joins TRBV5-1 to TRBJ2-1, with D perhaps TRBD1 (6 bases). Germline V gives CDR1 SGHRS, CDR2 YFSETQ. The CDR3 contains 17 residues. With 0 bases removed from V and 1 base from J, the gap between germline ends came to 14 bases. CDR3 loop: CASSLAVTRGSYNEQFF. In DNA, the CDR3 is TGCGCCAGCAGCTTGGCCGTGACAAGGGGGTCCTACAATGAGCAGTTCTTC.

This clone was seen a handful of times. This chain links TRBV6-6 with TRBJ1-6, with D maybe TRBD1 (5 bases). The V gene lost 6 bases and the J gene lost 7 bases, with 13 bases spanning the gap. Germline V gene data show CDR1 as MNHNY and CDR2 as SVGAGI (reference sequence). The CDR3 loop spans 14 amino acids. This CDR3 is CASRAGWDNSPLHF. The CDR3, as DNA: TGTGCCAGCAGAGCAGGGTGGGACAATTCACCCCTCCACTTT.

This chain joins TRBV5-4 and TRBJ1-1; D is unresolved. V was shortened by 3 bases and J by 1 base, with 10 bases between the two germline ends. Germline CDR1 reads SGHNT; CDR2 reads YYREEE (reference sequence). This CDR3 contains 14 residues. The CDR3 protein is CASSSHNRNTEAFF. The CDR3 region has the DNA TGTGCCAGCAGCTCGCACAACAGGAACACTGAAGCTTTCTTT. Based on the CDR3 plus reference TRBV5-4 and TRBJ1-1, the full variable domain is ETGVTQSPTHLIKTRGQQVTLRCSSQSGHNTVSWYQQALGQGPQFIFQYYREEENGRGNFPPRFSGLQFPNYSSELNVNALELDDSALYLCASSSHNRNTEAFFGQGTRLTVV.

This rearrangement joins TRBV23-1 to TRBJ1-1; D is unresolved. TRBV23-1 is an ORF; its function is uncertain. Trimming shortened V by 5 bases and J by 1 base, and 5 bases separated the two germline ends. The CDR3 runs 12 residues. The CDR3 protein is CASSCRNTEAFF. The CDR3 bases are TGCGCCAGCAGTTGCAGGAACACTGAAGCTTTCTTT.

This chain connects TRBV6-1 to TRBJ1-2, with D tentatively TRBD1 (6 bases). The CDR3 covers 14 residues. The germline gives CDR1 MNHNS, CDR2 SASEGT. V gave up 7 bases and J gave up 8 bases, with 20 bases separating them. CDR3 protein: CASNPRGNRDGYTF. The CDR3 DNA is TGTGCCAGCAACCCCAGAGGGAACAGGGACGGCTACACCTTC.

The J gene is TRBJ1-1, the V gene TRBV7-8; D is uncertain. Germline CDR1 and CDR2: SGHVS and FQNEAQ. With 1 base removed from V and 4 bases from J, the gap between germline ends came to 7 bases. The CDR3 spans 13 residues. CDR3 bases: TGTGCCAGCAGCTTAGGGGCGGGCACTGAAGCTTTCTTT. Its translation is CASSLGAGTEAFF.

The V call is TRBV28, the J call TRBJ2-1; TRBD2 aligns across 8 bases. Germline CDR1 MDHEN, CDR2 SYDVKM. Trimming took 5 bases from V and 7 from J; bases not matched to a gene: 10. CDR3 length equals 15 residues. In DNA form, the CDR3 reads TGTGCCAGCAGTGGCGCACAGCGGGGGCGGAATGAGCAGTTCTTC. It encodes CASSGAQRGRNEQFF.

As for this clone: Distinct nucleotide sequences in the sample also encode this CDR3. J is TRBJ2-1 and V is TRBV7-2; 8 nucleotides align to TRBD2. The CDR3 is 14 amino acids. Germline trimming cut 4 bases from V and 10 bases from J; bases unmatched to any gene: 9. Germline assignment: CDR1 SGHTA and CDR2 FQGNSA. The CDR3 reads CASSSPRGAREQFF. The CDR3, as DNA: TGTGCCAGCAGCTCCCCGCGGGGGGCGAGAGAGCAGTTCTTC.

The CDR3 spells CASSQFRDSSNTGELFF. CDR3 DNA sequence: TGTGCCAGCAGCCAATTCCGCGACTCCTCGAACACCGGGGAGCTGTTTTTT. The chain combines TRBV7-8 with TRBJ2-2; no reliable D call. The CDR3 runs to 17 residues. The germline V gene has CDR1 SGHVS and CDR2 FQNEAQ. The V end was cut by 5 bases, the J end by 0 bases, with 16 bases between.

The rearrangement uses TRBV6-1 and TRBJ1-5; D may be TRBD1 (5 bases). Germline V CDR1 and CDR2: MNHNS, SASEGT. The CDR3 sequence is 13 residues long. V was shortened by 6 bases and J by 3 bases, with 9 bases between the two germline ends. The CDR3 loop is CASRPTDNQPQHF. CDR3 coding DNA: TGTGCCAGCAGACCGACAGACAATCAGCCCCAGCATTTT.

The chain employs TRBV25-1 and TRBJ2-1, with 9 positions matching TRBD2. This CDR3 has 15 residues. V trimming: 3 bases; J trimming: 8 bases; junction bases outside the gene matches: 8. Germline CDR1 is MGHDK and CDR2 is SYGVNS. This CDR3 reads CASSDLAGLDDEQFF. CDR3 in DNA: TGTGCCAGCAGTGACCTAGCGGGACTAGACGATGAGCAGTTCTTC. Using reference TRBV25-1 and TRBJ2-1 for the parts outside the CDR3, the full variable domain is EADIYQTPRYLVIGTGKKITLECSQTMGHDKMYWYQQDPGMELHLIHYSYGVNSTEKGDLSSESTVSRIRTEHFPLTLESARPSHTSQYLCASSDLAGLDDEQFFGPGTRLTVL.

This clone was detected only a few times. The V gene is TRBV5-4, the J gene TRBJ1-2; 11 bases align to TRBD1. The V segment lost 4 bases and the J segment 8 bases; nucleotides outside the gene matches: 7. The CDR3 loop spans 14 amino acids. Germline CDR1 SGHNT, CDR2 YYREEE (reference sequence). As DNA, the CDR3 is TGTGCCAGCAGCGGGACGGACAGGGGGCGAGGCTACACCTTC. It codes for CASSGTDRGRGYTF.

The V and J genes are TRBV7-2 and TRBJ1-1; D call uncertain. The germline CDR1 and CDR2 sequences are SGHTA and FQGNSA. The ends were cut back, 1 base at V and 5 bases at J, with 8 bases in the middle. The CDR3 length is 13 residues. The CDR3 sequence is CASSLGTFTEAFF. CDR3 DNA sequence: TGTGCCAGCAGCTTAGGGACTTTTACTGAAGCTTTCTTT.

V gene TRBV6-1 combines with J gene TRBJ2-5; perhaps TRBD1 as D (5 bases). This CDR3 is 14 amino acids long. V lost 5 bases, J lost 5 bases, and 15 bases lay in between. The germline CDR1 and CDR2 sequences are MNHNS and SASEGT. The CDR3 DNA reads TGTGCCAGCAGTAACAGGCGGCCTTGGGAGACCCAGTACTTC. Its protein is CASSNRRPWETQYF.

CDR3 sequence (DNA): TGTGCCAGCAGCTTAGGGCAGGGGGGTTTCAATGAGCAGTTCTTC. Its translation: CASSLGQGGFNEQFF. The chain couples TRBV5-4 to TRBJ2-1; D may be TRBD1 (7 bases). In germline, CDR1 is SGHNT, CDR2 YYREEE (reference sequence). The V end lost 2 bases, the J end lost 6 bases, and 15 bases lay between the germline ends. The CDR3 is 15 residues long.

The V gene is TRBV2, the J gene TRBJ2-1; 13 positions agree with TRBD2. The CDR3 is 16 amino acids. The germline CDR1 and CDR2 sequences are SNHLY and FYNNEI. Trimming took 6 bases from V and 3 from J; bases not matched to a gene: 5. CDR3 amino acids: CASRERTSGGYNEQFF. In DNA form, the CDR3 reads TGTGCCAGCAGGGAACGGACTAGCGGGGGCTACAATGAGCAGTTCTTC.

This chain joins TRBV14 and TRBJ1-1; D is unresolved. V lost 1 base and J 4 bases, leaving 10 bases between the germline ends. The CDR3 is made up of 14 amino acids. Germline assignment: CDR1 SGHDN and CDR2 FVKESK. The CDR3 sequence is CASSQVYGGTEAFF. Here the CDR3 DNA reads TGTGCCAGCAGCCAAGTTTATGGTGGCACTGAAGCTTTCTTT.

This chain uses TRBV5-1 with TRBJ2-1; unclear D gene. The length of the CDR3 is 14 residues. Germline V CDR1 and CDR2: SGHRS, YFSETQ. V gave up 0 bases and J gave up 5 bases, with 9 bases separating them. The CDR3 nucleotides read TGCGCCAGCAGCTTGGCCAAAGGGAACAATGAGCAGTTCTTC. Protein sequence: CASSLAKGNNEQFF.

The chain carries TRBV6-5 and TRBJ1-2, with D hard to call. Deletions cut 10 bases from V and 10 bases from J, with 22 bases between. CDR3 length equals 13 residues. Germline CDR1 and CDR2: MNHEY and SVGAGI. This chain's CDR3 is CATVDTVYEDYTF. Written as DNA, the CDR3 is TGTGCCACCGTAGACACAGTATACGAGGACTACACCTTC.

This clone was detected a few times. J is TRBJ1-6 and V is TRBV5-6, with D unclear. Trimming took 4 bases from V and 4 from J, leaving 9 bases between them. CDR1 SGHDT and CDR2 YYEEEE come from the germline V gene. The CDR3 contains 14 residues. CDR3 protein: CASSGGRYNSPLHF. CDR3 nucleotide sequence: TGTGCCAGCAGCGGTGGACGATATAATTCACCCCTCCACTTT.

The rearrangement uses TRBV7-2 and TRBJ1-6; D ambiguous. Deletions cut 3 bases from V and 13 bases from J, with 10 bases between. This CDR3 comprises 12 residues. In germline, CDR1 is SGHTA, CDR2 FQGNSA. CDR3 sequence: CASSLSAAPLHF. For the CDR3, the DNA is TGTGCCAGCAGCTTGTCGGCTGCGCCCCTCCACTTT.

The chain has TRBV5-1 and TRBJ1-2; D ambiguous. There are 14 residues in the CDR3. Germline V gene sequence: CDR1 SGHRS, CDR2 YFSETQ. Trimming shortened V by 5 bases and J by 2 bases, and 13 bases separated the two germline ends. CDR3 sequence: CASSQDPINYGYTF. The CDR3 DNA is TGCGCCAGCAGTCAGGACCCTATCAACTATGGCTACACCTTC.

This clone is a singleton in its sample. The chain employs TRBV28 and TRBJ1-6; perhaps TRBD1 as D (5 bases). CDR1 and CDR2 from the germline V gene are MDHEN and SYDVKM. The length of the CDR3 is 16 residues. V lost 3 bases to trimming and J lost 7 bases, with 16 bases between them. CDR3 region: CASSLTEVLLNSPLHF. The CDR3 coding sequence is TGTGCCAGCAGTTTGACAGAAGTTTTACTGAATTCACCCCTCCACTTT.

CDR3 in DNA: TGCGCCAGCAGTCAATGGTTCAATCAGCCCCAGCATTTT. Its translation: CASSQWFNQPQHF. The genes are TRBV23-1 and TRBJ1-5; D is unclear. TRBV23-1 is classed as an ORF, of uncertain function. This CDR3 spans 13 amino acids. V shed 1 base and J shed 3 bases, with 4 bases lying between them.

The V and J genes are TRBV28 and TRBJ2-1; TRBD2 matches 10 bases. Germline CDR1 reads MDHEN; CDR2 reads SYDVKM. CDR3 length: 12 residues. The ends lost 5 bases at V and 13 bases at J; junction bases unmatched: 5. The CDR3 loop reads CASSQLAGEQFF. The CDR3, as DNA: TGTGCCAGCAGTCAGCTAGCGGGGGAACAGTTCTTC. Full variable domain (outside the CDR3, taken from reference TRBV28 and TRBJ2-1): DVKVTQSSRYLVKRTGEKVFLECVQDMDHENMFWYRQDPGLGLRLIYFSYDVKMKEKGDIPEGYSVSREKKERFSLILESASTNQTSMYLCASSQLAGEQFFGPGTRLTVL.

The chain carries TRBV19 and TRBJ1-5; the match to TRBD1 covers 7 bases. CDR3 size: 13 residues. Germline-derived CDR1 and CDR2 are LNHDA and SQIVND (reference sequence). With 8 bases clipped from V and 5 bases from J, the junction kept 6 bases outside the gene matches. The CDR3 protein is CASAQGTDQPQHF. The CDR3, as DNA: TGTGCCAGTGCCCAGGGGACAGATCAGCCCCAGCATTTT.

The chain uses TRBV7-2 and TRBJ1-4, with D possibly being TRBD1 (5 bases). The CDR3 covers 16 residues. The germline V gene encodes CDR1 SGHTA and CDR2 FQGNSA. Trimming removed 5 bases at V and 3 bases at J, with 16 bases between. The DNA of the CDR3 is TGTGCCAGCAGCCAGGGTATGGTTGGGGCTAATGAAAAACTGTTTTTT. It is translated as CASSQGMVGANEKLFF.

The rearrangement uses TRBV19 and TRBJ2-6; D remains unclear. Germline V gives CDR1 LNHDA, CDR2 SQIVND (reference sequence). This CDR3 comprises 15 residues. Deletions cut 1 base from V and 1 base from J, with 5 bases between. The CDR3 region has the DNA TGTGCCAGTAGTATAGGACGATCTGGGGCCAACGTCCTGACTTTC. Protein: CASSIGRSGANVLTF.